The clone carrying this TCR beta chain has only one observation. Its specificity is not known. The data were obtained in a study of cytomegalovirus exposure and HLA in healthy donors. Whole-study results and caveats: In vitro experiments confirmed that three CMV-associated chains were specific for CMV antigens.

Primers for the PCR totalled 60 Vbeta and 13 Jbeta. Here immunoSEQ multiplex PCR was the method, and the copy in TCRdb shows in-frame clones only, minus some. The sample has around 120,000 clones, 70% to 85% seen once; the top ten hold under 3%. The source of this sequence is a boy aged 2 to 10 in good health and CMV-seronegative. The sequenced material came from PBMCs.

The CDR3 DNA follows: TGTGCCAGCAGCCAAGTAGGGGGACAGAGTAATGAAAAACTGTTTTTT. Residues: CASSQVGGQSNEKLFF. This sequence joins TRBV4-2 and TRBJ1-4, with 7 bases aligning to TRBD1. The germline V gene encodes CDR1 LGHNA and CDR2 YNFKEQ. The V segment lost 1 base and the J segment 4 bases; nucleotides outside the gene matches: 6. This CDR3 spans 16 amino acids.